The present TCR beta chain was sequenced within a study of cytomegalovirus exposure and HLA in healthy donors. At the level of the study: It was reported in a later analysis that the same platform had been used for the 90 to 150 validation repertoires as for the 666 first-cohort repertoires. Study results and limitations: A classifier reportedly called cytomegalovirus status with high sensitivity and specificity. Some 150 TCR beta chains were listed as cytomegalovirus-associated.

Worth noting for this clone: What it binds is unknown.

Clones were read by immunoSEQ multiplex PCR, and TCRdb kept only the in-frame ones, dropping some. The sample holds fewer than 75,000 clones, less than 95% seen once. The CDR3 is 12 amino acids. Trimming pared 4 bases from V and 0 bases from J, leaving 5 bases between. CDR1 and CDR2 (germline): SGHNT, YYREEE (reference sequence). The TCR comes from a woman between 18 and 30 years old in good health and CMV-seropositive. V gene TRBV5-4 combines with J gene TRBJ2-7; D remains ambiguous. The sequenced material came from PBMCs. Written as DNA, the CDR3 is TGTGCCAGCAGCCTGAGCTCCTACGAGCAGTACTTC. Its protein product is CASSLSSYEQYF. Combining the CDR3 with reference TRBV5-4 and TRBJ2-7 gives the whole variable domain ETGVTQSPTHLIKTRGQQVTLRCSSQSGHNTVSWYQQALGQGPQFIFQYYREEENGRGNFPPRFSGLQFPNYSSELNVNALELDDSALYLCASSLSSYEQYFGPGTRLTVT.